This T cell receptor (beta chain) emerged from a study of vaccination and CD4 T cells after COVID-19. Overall study findings and caveats: In convalescent patients, 304 of 307 vaccine-specific clones were mono-reactive for SARS-CoV-2 spike. A nonsignificant median increase from about 20 to 38 SARS-CoV-2-reactive clonotypes was observed.

The sample's treatment: roughly nine-day PBMC culture with coronavirus spike peptide pools or control peptides (ViraFEST assay). Gathered ahead of the COVID-19 pandemic (2011-2018) were the CD4+ T cells of the unexposed donor. The researchers probed unexposed-donor CD4+ T cells with SARS-CoV-2 S/N and four cold-coronavirus spikes, cells permitting. With respect to this clonotype: What it recognizes is unknown.

This CDR3 region has 15 residues. With 6 bases removed from V and 2 bases from J, the gap between germline ends came to 14 bases. Germline V gene data show CDR1 as MRHNA and CDR2 as SNTAGT. The Oncomine TCR Beta short-read assay sequenced DNA from cultured CD4+ T cells. Once CD4+ T cells had been cultured, genomic DNA was extracted from them. One entry per CDR3 protein, called by TCRdb with MiXCR from the PCR reads. The table lists about 10,000 distinct CDR3 sequences, more than 25% of them singletons. The rearrangement uses TRBV6-4 and TRBJ2-1; D is possibly TRBD1 or TRBD2 (5 bases each). The sequence came from a human donor in good health. The sequencing input was CD4+ T cells from blood, cultured in vitro. CDR3 nucleotides: TGTGCCAGCAGCATTGACAGCGGTACCTACAATGAGCAGTTCTTC. It yields the protein CASSIDSGTYNEQFF.